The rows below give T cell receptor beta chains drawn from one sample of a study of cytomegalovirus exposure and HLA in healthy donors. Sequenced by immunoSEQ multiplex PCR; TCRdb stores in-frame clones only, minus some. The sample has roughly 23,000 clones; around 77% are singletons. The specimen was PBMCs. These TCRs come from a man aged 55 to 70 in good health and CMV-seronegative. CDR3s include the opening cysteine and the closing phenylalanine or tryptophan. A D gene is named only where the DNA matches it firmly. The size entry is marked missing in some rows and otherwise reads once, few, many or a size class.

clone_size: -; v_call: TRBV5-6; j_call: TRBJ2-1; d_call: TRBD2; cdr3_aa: CASSLAGGSSYNEQFF; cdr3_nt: TGTGCCAGCAGCTTGGCGGGGGGGAGCTCCTACAATGAGCAGTTCTTC
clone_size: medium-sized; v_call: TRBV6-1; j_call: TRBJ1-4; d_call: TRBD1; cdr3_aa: CASSEASRNRGRGEKLFF; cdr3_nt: TGTGCCAGCAGTGAAGCAAGCCGTAACAGGGGGCGGGGTGAAAAACTGTTTTTT
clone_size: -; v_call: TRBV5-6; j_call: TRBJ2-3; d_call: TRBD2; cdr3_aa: CASSLVAGFGTDTQYF; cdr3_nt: TGTGCCAGCAGCTTGGTAGCGGGGTTCGGCACAGATACGCAGTATTTT
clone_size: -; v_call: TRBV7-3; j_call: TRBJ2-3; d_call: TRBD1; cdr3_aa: CASSLSAGGSGSTDTQYF; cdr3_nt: TGTGCCAGCAGCTTATCGGCAGGGGGCTCGGGTAGCACAGATACGCAGTATTTT
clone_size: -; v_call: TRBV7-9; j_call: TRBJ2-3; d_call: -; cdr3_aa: CASSLGSTLLTDTQYF; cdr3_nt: TGTGCCAGCAGCTTAGGTTCTACCCTACTCACAGATACGCAGTATTTT
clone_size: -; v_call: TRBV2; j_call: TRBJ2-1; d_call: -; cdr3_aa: CASSENRWAALSDYNEQFF; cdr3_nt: TGTGCCAGCAGTGAAAACCGGTGGGCAGCCCTGTCTGACTACAATGAGCAGTTCTTC
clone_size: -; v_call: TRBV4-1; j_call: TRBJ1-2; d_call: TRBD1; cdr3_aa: CASSQDLVGTGVGYTF; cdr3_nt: TGCGCCAGCAGCCAAGATCTTGTGGGGACAGGGGTCGGCTACACCTTC
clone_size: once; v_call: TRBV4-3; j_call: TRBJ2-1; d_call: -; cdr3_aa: CASSQVFLRGEQLF; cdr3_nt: TGCGCCAGCAGCCAAGTTTTTCTGCGCGGTGAGCAGCTCTTC
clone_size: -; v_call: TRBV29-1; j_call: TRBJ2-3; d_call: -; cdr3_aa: CSVAPVAGWSTDTQYF; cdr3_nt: TGCAGCGTTGCCCCGGTCGCGGGATGGAGCACAGATACGCAGTATTTT
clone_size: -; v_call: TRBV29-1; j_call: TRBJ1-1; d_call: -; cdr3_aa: CSVARGTEAFF; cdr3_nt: TGCAGCGTTGCGCGGGGGACTGAAGCTTTCTTT
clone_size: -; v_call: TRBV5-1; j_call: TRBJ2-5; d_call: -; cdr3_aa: CASSLGGGETQYF; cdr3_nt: TGCGCCAGCAGCTTGGGGGGAGGAGAGACCCAGTACTTC
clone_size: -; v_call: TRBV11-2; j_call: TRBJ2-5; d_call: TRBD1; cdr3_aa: CASSRDRGETQYF; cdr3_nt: TGTGCCAGCAGCCGGGACAGGGGAGAGACCCAGTACTTC
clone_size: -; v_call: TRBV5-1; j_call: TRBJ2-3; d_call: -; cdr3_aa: CASSKNPGREDTQYF; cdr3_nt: TGCGCCAGCAGCAAGAACCCAGGTCGGGAAGATACGCAGTATTTT
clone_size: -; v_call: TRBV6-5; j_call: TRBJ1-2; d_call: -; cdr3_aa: CASSPSRNYGYTF; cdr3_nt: TGTGCCAGCAGCCCGTCTAGGAACTATGGCTACACCTTC
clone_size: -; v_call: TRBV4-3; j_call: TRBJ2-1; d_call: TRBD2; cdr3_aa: CASSQALLAEQPHEQFF; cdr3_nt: TGCGCCAGCAGCCAAGCTCTACTAGCGGAGCAGCCCCATGAGCAGTTCTTC
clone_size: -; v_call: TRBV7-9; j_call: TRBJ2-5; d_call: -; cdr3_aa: CASSLAWASQETQYF; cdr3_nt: TGTGCCAGCAGCTTAGCGTGGGCATCCCAAGAGACCCAGTACTTC
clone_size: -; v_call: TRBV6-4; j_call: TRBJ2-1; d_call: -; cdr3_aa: CASSDSLLAGNEQFF; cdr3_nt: TGTGCCAGCAGTGACTCGTTACTAGCTGGCAATGAGCAGTTCTTC